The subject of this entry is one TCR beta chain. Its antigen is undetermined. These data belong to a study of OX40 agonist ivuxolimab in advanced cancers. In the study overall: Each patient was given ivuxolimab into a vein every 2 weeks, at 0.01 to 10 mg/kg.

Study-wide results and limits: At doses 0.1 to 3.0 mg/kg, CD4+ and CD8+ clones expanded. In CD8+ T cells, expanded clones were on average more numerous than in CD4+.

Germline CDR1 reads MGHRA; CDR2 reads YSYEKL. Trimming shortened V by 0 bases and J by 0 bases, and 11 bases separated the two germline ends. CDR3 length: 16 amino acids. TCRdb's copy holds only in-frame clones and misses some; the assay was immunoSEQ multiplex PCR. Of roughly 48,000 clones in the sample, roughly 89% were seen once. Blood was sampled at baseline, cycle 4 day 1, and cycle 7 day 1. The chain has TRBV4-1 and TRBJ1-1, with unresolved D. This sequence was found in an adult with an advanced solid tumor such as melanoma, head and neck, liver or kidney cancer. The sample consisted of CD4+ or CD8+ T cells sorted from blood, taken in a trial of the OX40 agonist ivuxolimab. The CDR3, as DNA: TGCGCCAGCAGCCAAGATGTCGGCAATCTGAACACTGAAGCTTTCTTT. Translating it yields CASSQDVGNLNTEAFF.